Each of the 25 T cell receptor beta chains below was sequenced from the same sample in a study of T cell clones after liver transplantation. Repertoires were generated with immunoSEQ multiplex PCR, while TCRdb's copy carries only in-frame clones and drops some. The table includes tens of thousands of clones, approximately 84% detected once. Sequenced here: CD4+ T cells from blood, sampled before liver transplant. These receptors originate from a human donor who received a liver transplant.

The genes are TRBV12-1 and TRBJ1-4. TRBV12-1 corresponds to a pseudogene. The CDR3 contains 16 residues. DNA for the CDR3: TGTGCCAGCAGCAATAACTCTGGGGGGAATAATGAAAAACTGTTTTTT. It is translated as CASSNNSGGNNEKLFF.

The V and J genes are TRBV7-3 and TRBJ1-3; 9 nucleotides align to TRBD1. The CDR3 sequence is 15 residues long. J gave up 1 base and V 5 bases, and 3 bases lay outside the gene matches. Germline V lookup: CDR1 SGHTA, CDR2 FQGTGA. The CDR3 DNA reads as TGTGCCAGCAGCATCGGGACAGGGTCTGGAAACACCATATATTTT. This codes for CASSIGTGSGNTIYF.

V usage is TRBV6-1 and J usage is TRBJ1-5, with a weak D call TRBD1 (6 bases). The CDR3 runs to 17 residues. V lost 4 bases to trimming and J lost 2 bases, with 18 bases between them. The germline V gene has CDR1 MNHNS and CDR2 SASEGT. The CDR3 DNA follows: TGTGCCAGCAGTGTACCCAGCCGGGGACAACGCAATCAGCCCCAGCATTTT. Its translation is CASSVPSRGQRNQPQHF.

The chain has TRBV2 and TRBJ2-1; 13 bases are shared with TRBD2. This CDR3 is 14 amino acids long. V dropped 7 bases and J dropped 7; count of bases not matched to a gene: 4. The V gene's germline CDR1 is SNHLY and CDR2 FYNNEI. As DNA, the CDR3 is TGTGCCAGCAATGGACTAGCGGGAGTAAATGAGCAGTTCTTC. Amino acids: CASNGLAGVNEQFF.

This chain links TRBV6-5 with TRBJ1-2, with unresolved D. Germline loops: CDR1 MNHEY, CDR2 SVGAGI. V was shortened by 2 bases and J by 4 bases, with 8 bases between the two germline ends. This CDR3 is built from 13 residues. CDR3 protein: CASSYNVGYGYTF. CDR3 nucleotides: TGTGCCAGCAGTTACAACGTGGGCTATGGCTACACCTTC.

The chain carries TRBV28 and TRBJ1-2; D perhaps matches TRBD1 (5 bases). V was clipped by 4 bases and J by 7 bases, with 16 bases between them. This CDR3 comprises 14 residues. CDR1 is MDHEN, CDR2 SYDVKM, per germline. The CDR3 bases are TGTGCCAGCAGTTCGGACCCCCAAAGGGGTGGCTACACCTTC. This gives the protein CASSSDPQRGGYTF.

The chain uses TRBV28 and TRBJ2-1, with D perhaps TRBD2 (6 bases). This CDR3 region has 16 residues. Germline values: CDR1 MDHEN, CDR2 SYDVKM. Trimming removed 6 bases at V and 6 bases at J, with 21 bases between. CDR3 in amino acids: CASRGALAPLSNEQFF. The CDR3 DNA follows: TGTGCCAGCAGGGGAGCACTAGCACCACTCAGCAATGAGCAGTTCTTC. Full variable domain (remainder filled in from reference TRBV28 and TRBJ2-1): DVKVTQSSRYLVKRTGEKVFLECVQDMDHENMFWYRQDPGLGLRLIYFSYDVKMKEKGDIPEGYSVSREKKERFSLILESASTNQTSMYLCASRGALAPLSNEQFFGPGTRLTVL.

The chain employs TRBV19 and TRBJ2-2; 9 bases are shared with TRBD2. This CDR3 has 18 residues. With 5 bases clipped from V and 1 base from J, the junction kept 11 bases outside the gene matches. Germline values: CDR1 LNHDA, CDR2 SQIVND (reference sequence). The CDR3 region has the DNA TGTGCCAGTAGTTTGCCCGTAGCGGGAGAGTGGAACACCGGGGAGCTGTTTTTT. As protein: CASSLPVAGEWNTGELFF.

This clone was counted once. As DNA, the CDR3 is TGTGCCAGCAGCTTAGTGGTGAATAGCAATCAGCCCCAGCATTTT. This translates into CASSLVVNSNQPQHF. The chain employs TRBV7-2 and TRBJ1-5; D uncertain. There are 15 residues in the CDR3. Germline loops: CDR1 SGHTA, CDR2 FQGNSA. Trimming shortened V by 1 base and J by 0 bases, and 7 bases separated the two germline ends.

The chain carries TRBV6-5 and TRBJ1-1; 7 bases align to TRBD1. CDR1 and CDR2 from the germline V gene are MNHEY and SVGAGI. The CDR3 has 12 amino acids. The junction had 5 bases not matched to a gene; V was cut back by 6 bases and J by 7 bases. CDR3 sequence reads: CASSDRASEAFF. The CDR3 region has the DNA TGTGCCAGCAGCGACAGGGCAAGTGAAGCTTTCTTT.

The chain recombines TRBV25-1 with TRBJ2-7, with D uncertain. The length of the CDR3 is 13 residues. Trimming removed 5 bases from V and 3 bases from J, with 11 bases in between. Germline lookup yields CDR1 MGHDK and CDR2 SYGVNS. As DNA, the CDR3 is TGTGCCAGCAGTAAAGCCGACGGCTACGAGCAGTACTTC. Translation gives CASSKADGYEQYF.

The genes are TRBV25-1 and TRBJ2-1, with unresolved D. Germline CDR1 is MGHDK and CDR2 is SYGVNS. The CDR3 has 12 amino acids. Trimming left V 5 bases short and J 4 bases short, with 6 bases between. Here the CDR3 reads CASSPGYNEQFF. CDR3 bases: TGTGCCAGCAGTCCAGGATACAATGAGCAGTTCTTC.

This sequence joins TRBV4-2 and TRBJ2-2; D unresolved. Germline values: CDR1 LGHNA, CDR2 YNFKEQ. The CDR3 consists of 15 residues. The V end was cut by 1 base, the J end by 9 bases, with 15 bases between. This chain's CDR3 is CASSQVGMPTRELFF. CDR3 DNA: TGTGCCAGCAGCCAAGTGGGAATGCCTACCAGGGAGCTGTTTTTT.

The V and J genes are TRBV7-2 and TRBJ1-1, with D possibly TRBD1 on 5 matching bases. The ends were cut back, 5 bases at V and 4 bases at J, with 14 bases in the middle. This CDR3 is built from 14 residues. Per the germline V gene, CDR1 is SGHTA and CDR2 is FQGNSA. In nucleotides, the CDR3 is TGTGCCAGCAGCGGGATTGGGGCCGGCACTGAAGCTTTCTTT. Amino acid sequence: CASSGIGAGTEAFF.

This clone was counted between two and nine times. The rearrangement uses TRBV18 and TRBJ1-5; D remains ambiguous. CDR1 is KGHSH and CDR2 is LQKENI in the germline V gene. The CDR3 runs to 16 residues. The V gene lost 2 bases and the J gene lost 0 bases, with 11 bases spanning the gap. The DNA of the CDR3 is TGTGCCAGCTCACCAAGCGCTAAGCATAGCAATCAGCCCCAGCATTTT. Encoded protein: CASSPSAKHSNQPQHF.

The V gene is TRBV6-5, the J gene TRBJ1-3; 7 bases match TRBD1. There are 14 residues in the CDR3. Per germline, CDR1 MNHEY and CDR2 SVGAGI. Trimming at V came to 6 bases and at J to 2 bases, leaving 4 bases not matched to a gene. The CDR3 here is CASRLTGAGNTIYF. The CDR3 coding sequence is TGTGCCAGCAGACTTACAGGGGCTGGAAACACCATATATTTT.

This clone was seen once. V usage is TRBV27 and J usage is TRBJ1-2; 8 bases match TRBD1. The CDR3 has 13 residues. Germline values: CDR1 MNHEY, CDR2 SMNVEV (reference sequence). J was trimmed by 8 bases and V by 6 bases; bases with no gene match: 8. The CDR3 DNA reads as TGTGCCAGCAGAGCGGCAGGGGGCCGGGGCTACACCTTC. It encodes CASRAAGGRGYTF.

The chain couples TRBV19 to TRBJ2-7, with D possibly being TRBD2 (5 bases). V lost 4 bases to trimming and J lost 0 bases, with 10 bases between them. The CDR3 runs to 14 residues. The germline gives CDR1 LNHDA, CDR2 SQIVND (reference sequence). DNA of the CDR3: TGTGCCAGTAGTACCGGCCGGGACTCCTACGAGCAGTACTTC. This sequence encodes CASSTGRDSYEQYF.

This sequence joins TRBV7-2 and TRBJ1-1; D might be TRBD1 (5 bases). There are 14 residues in the CDR3. Trimming left V 6 bases short and J 2 bases short, with 13 bases between. CDR1 is SGHTA, CDR2 FQGNSA, per germline. DNA of the CDR3: TGTGCCAGCAGTTTTTCGGGGGGAAACACTGAAGCTTTCTTT. The encoded protein is CASSFSGGNTEAFF.

This chain links TRBV2 with TRBJ2-3, with a weak D call TRBD2 (6 bases). The germline V gene encodes CDR1 SNHLY and CDR2 FYNNEI. CDR3 length equals 15 residues. Trimming left V 5 bases short and J 2 bases short, with 14 bases between. The chain's CDR3 is CASSRGETITDTQYF. CDR3 in DNA: TGTGCCAGCAGTCGCGGGGAAACTATCACAGATACGCAGTATTTT.

CDR3 in DNA: TGCAGCGTTGAGACAGGGGGCACCGGGGAGCTGTTTTTT. Translated: CSVETGGTGELFF. The chain carries TRBV29-1 and TRBJ2-2; 9 bases line up with TRBD1. This CDR3 is 13 amino acids long. The ends lost 3 bases at V and 4 bases at J; junction bases unmatched: 0. CDR1 is SQVTM and CDR2 is ANQGSEA in the germline V gene.

DNA for the CDR3: TGTGCCAGCAGCTTAGGGACCGACGCGCGGCAGTACTTC. It yields the protein CASSLGTDARQYF. The chain has TRBV11-3 and TRBJ2-7; D ambiguous. This CDR3 contains 13 residues. CDR1 is SGHNT, CDR2 YENEEA, per germline. V shed 1 base and J shed 9 bases, with 13 bases lying between them.

The chain recombines TRBV28 with TRBJ1-1, with D hard to call. V was cut by 3 bases and J by 5 bases, with 7 bases left in between. The CDR3 is made up of 12 amino acids. Germline V CDR1 and CDR2: MDHEN, SYDVKM. CDR3 nucleotide sequence: TGTGCCAGCAGTTTGATCCGGACTGAAGCTTTCTTT. Its translation is CASSLIRTEAFF. Using reference TRBV28 and TRBJ1-1 for the parts outside the CDR3, the full variable domain is DVKVTQSSRYLVKRTGEKVFLECVQDMDHENMFWYRQDPGLGLRLIYFSYDVKMKEKGDIPEGYSVSREKKERFSLILESASTNQTSMYLCASSLIRTEAFFGQGTRLTVV.

The chain links TRBV25-1 to TRBJ2-7; 8 nucleotides line up with TRBD1. Trimming removed 2 bases from V and 2 bases from J; junction bases left unmatched: 5. The CDR3 sequence is 15 residues long. The germline gives CDR1 MGHDK, CDR2 SYGVNS. The CDR3 here is CASSEPGQGAYEQYF. The CDR3, as DNA: TGTGCCAGCAGTGAACCAGGACAGGGCGCCTACGAGCAGTACTTC.

The CDR3 sequence is CASSLSGANNYGYTF. The DNA for the CDR3 is TGCGCCAGCAGCTTGTCCGGGGCGAATAACTATGGCTACACCTTC. The chain carries TRBV5-1 and TRBJ1-2, with a weak D call TRBD1 (5 bases). Germline CDR1 SGHRS, CDR2 YFSETQ. This CDR3 has 15 amino acids. V lost 1 base and J lost 1, with 11 bases in between.